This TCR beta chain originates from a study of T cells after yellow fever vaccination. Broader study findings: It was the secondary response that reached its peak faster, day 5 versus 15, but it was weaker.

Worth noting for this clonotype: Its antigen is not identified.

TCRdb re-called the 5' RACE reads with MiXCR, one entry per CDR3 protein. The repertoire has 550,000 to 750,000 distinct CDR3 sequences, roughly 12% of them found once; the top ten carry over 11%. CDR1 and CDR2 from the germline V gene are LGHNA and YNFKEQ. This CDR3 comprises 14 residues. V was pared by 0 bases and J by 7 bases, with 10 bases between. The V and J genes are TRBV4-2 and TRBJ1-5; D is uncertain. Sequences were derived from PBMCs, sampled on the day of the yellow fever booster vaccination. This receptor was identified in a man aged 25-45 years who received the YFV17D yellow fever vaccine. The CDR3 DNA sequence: TGTGCCAGCAGCCAAGAACCCGGGAAACAGCCCCAGCATTTT. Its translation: CASSQEPGKQPQHF.